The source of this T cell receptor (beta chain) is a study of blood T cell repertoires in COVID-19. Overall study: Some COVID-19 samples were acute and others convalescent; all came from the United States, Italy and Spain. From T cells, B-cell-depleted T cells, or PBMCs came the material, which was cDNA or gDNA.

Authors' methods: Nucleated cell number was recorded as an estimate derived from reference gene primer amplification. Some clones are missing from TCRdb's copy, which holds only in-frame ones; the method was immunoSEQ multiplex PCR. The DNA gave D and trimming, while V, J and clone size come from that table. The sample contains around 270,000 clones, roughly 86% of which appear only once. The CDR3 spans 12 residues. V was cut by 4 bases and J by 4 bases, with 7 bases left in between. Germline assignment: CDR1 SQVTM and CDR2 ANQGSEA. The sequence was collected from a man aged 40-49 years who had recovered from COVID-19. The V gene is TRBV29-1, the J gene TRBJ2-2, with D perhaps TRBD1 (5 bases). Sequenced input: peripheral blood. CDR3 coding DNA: TGCAGCGTTGGGCAGGGCACCGGGGAGCTGTTTTTT. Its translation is CSVGQGTGELFF.